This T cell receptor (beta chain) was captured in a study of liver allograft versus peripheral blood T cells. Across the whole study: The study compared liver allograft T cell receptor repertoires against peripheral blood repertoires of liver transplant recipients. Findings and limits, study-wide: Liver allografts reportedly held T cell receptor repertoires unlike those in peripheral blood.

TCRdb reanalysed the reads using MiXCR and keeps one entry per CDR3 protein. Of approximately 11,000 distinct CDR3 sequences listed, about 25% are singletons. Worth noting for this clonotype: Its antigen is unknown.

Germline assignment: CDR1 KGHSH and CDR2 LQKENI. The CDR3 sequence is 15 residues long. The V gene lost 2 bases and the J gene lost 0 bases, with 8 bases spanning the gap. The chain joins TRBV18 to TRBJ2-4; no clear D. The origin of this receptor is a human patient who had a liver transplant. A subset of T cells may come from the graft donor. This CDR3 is CASSPIGLAKNIQYF. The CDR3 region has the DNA TGTGCCAGCTCACCAATCGGTCTAGCCAAAAACATTCAGTACTTC.